This T cell receptor (beta chain) stems from a study of blood T cell repertoires in COVID-19. The wider study: Spain, Italy and the United States supplied samples that represented acute and convalescent COVID-19.

TCRdb's table, derived via immunoSEQ multiplex PCR, lists solely in-frame clones and lacks some. The sample consists of 280,000 or so clones, 83% of them appearing once. This clone was counted ten times or more. The specimen sequenced was peripheral blood. The TCR was taken from a woman between 50 and 59 years old who had recovered from COVID-19.

In DNA, the CDR3 is TGTGCCAGCAGCTCTCCCCGGACAGGCTCTTACGTAAACGAGCAGTACTTC. Translated: CASSSPRTGSYVNEQYF. The chain links TRBV28 to TRBJ2-7, with TRBD1 identical over 7 bases. The length of the CDR3 is 17 residues. Germline CDR1 and CDR2: MDHEN and SYDVKM. V dropped 6 bases and J dropped 5; count of bases not matched to a gene: 19.